The entry below gives a single T cell receptor (beta chain) sequence along with its context. The entry originates in a study of blood T cell repertoires in COVID-19. V lost 5 bases to trimming and J lost 7 bases, with 23 bases between them. This CDR3 contains 17 residues. Germline V gene data show CDR1 as MGHDK and CDR2 as SYGVNS. Generated by immunoSEQ multiplex PCR, the TCRdb table keeps only in-frame clones and is missing some. There are about 76,000 clones in the sample; around 85% occur only once, and approximately 8% lies in the top ten. This TCR was recovered from a man aged 25 to 40 with acute or convalescent COVID-19. The J gene is TRBJ2-2, the V gene TRBV25-1, with D possibly TRBD2 on 7 matching bases. The sequenced sample was peripheral blood. CDR3 DNA sequence: TGTGCCAGCAGTACACGCCCAGGGAGGGGGATTGGCGGGGAGCTGTTTTTT. This gives the protein CASSTRPGRGIGGELFF.